This T cell receptor (beta chain) derives from a study of blood T cell repertoires in COVID-19. Only in-frame clones appear in the TCRdb table, and some are missing; sequencing was by immunoSEQ multiplex PCR. The repertoire consists of roughly 250,000 clones, with 85% to 90% occurring once and the leading ten covering about 1.6%. This clone was seen once. Sequences were obtained from PBMCs or T cells enriched from blood (not recorded which). The sequence was collected from a woman aged 45-60 years who had recovered from COVID-19.

Here the CDR3 reads CASSVDNYGYTF. The CDR3 bases are TGCGCCAGCAGCGTCGACAATTATGGCTACACCTTC. The V gene is TRBV5-1, the J gene TRBJ1-2; D uncertain. The CDR3 is 12 amino acids. CDR1 is SGHRS and CDR2 is YFSETQ in the germline V gene. Trimming pared 4 bases from V and 5 bases from J, leaving 9 bases between. The full variable domain, with the rest looked up from reference TRBV5-1 and TRBJ1-2, is KAGVTQTPRYLIKTRGQQVTLSCSPISGHRSVSWYQQTPGQGLQFLFEYFSETQRNKGNFPGRFSGRQFSNSRSEMNVSTLELGDSALYLCASSVDNYGYTFGSGTRLTVV.